This T cell receptor beta chain is drawn from a study of identical twins. TCRdb re-derived calls from the 5' RACE reads in MiXCR, one entry per CDR3 protein. The sample holds hundreds of thousands of distinct CDR3 sequences; more than 6.5% are singletons and the top ten take about 2%. Trimming shortened V by 4 bases and J by 3 bases, and 13 bases separated the two germline ends. Germline CDR1 LGHNA, CDR2 YSLEER. The CDR3 totals 15 residues. These same records also appear under a second study, on yellow fever vaccine responses in identical twins.

Sequencing input: memory (CD45RO+) T cells sorted from blood. The clonotype comes from a young woman in good health. This chain joins TRBV4-3 and TRBJ2-1; the D gene is possibly TRBD2 (6 bases). The CDR3 DNA reads as TGCGCCAGCAGCCGCCTATCGACTAGCTACAATGAGCAGTTCTTC. It specifies CASSRLSTSYNEQFF.